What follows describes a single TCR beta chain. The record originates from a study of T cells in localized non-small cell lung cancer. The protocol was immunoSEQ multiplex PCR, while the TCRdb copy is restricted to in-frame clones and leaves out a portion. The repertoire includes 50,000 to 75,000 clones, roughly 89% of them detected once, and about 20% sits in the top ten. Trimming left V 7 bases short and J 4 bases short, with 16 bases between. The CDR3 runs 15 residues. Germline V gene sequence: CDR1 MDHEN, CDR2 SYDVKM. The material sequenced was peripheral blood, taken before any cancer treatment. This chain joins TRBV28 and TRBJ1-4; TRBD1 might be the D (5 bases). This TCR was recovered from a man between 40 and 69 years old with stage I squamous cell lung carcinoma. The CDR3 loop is CASTPPGPINEKLFF. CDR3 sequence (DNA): TGTGCCAGCACTCCCCCGGGGCCAATTAATGAAAAACTGTTTTTT.